A single sample gave rise to the 4 T cell receptor beta chains below, sequenced in a study of blood T cell repertoires in COVID-19. Here immunoSEQ multiplex PCR was the method, and the copy in TCRdb shows in-frame clones only, minus some. The repertoire holds 300,000 to 400,000 clones, with roughly 85% as singletons. Specimen: PBMCs or T cells enriched from blood (not recorded which). The origin of the receptors is a middle-aged woman with acute COVID-19.

This rearrangement joins TRBV7-9 to TRBJ1-1; 9 bases match TRBD1. The germline V gene has CDR1 SEHNR and CDR2 FQNEAQ (reference sequence). The CDR3 has 15 amino acids. Trimming cost V 4 bases and J 6 bases; bases outside gene matches: 9. CDR3 region: CASSSTDGTGPEAFF. CDR3 nucleotides: TGTGCCAGCAGCTCCACGGACGGGACAGGGCCTGAAGCTTTCTTT.

The chain employs TRBV25-1 and TRBJ1-4, with D perhaps matching TRBD1 (6 bases). V dropped 8 bases and J dropped 7 bases, with 11 bases sitting between them. CDR3 length: 12 amino acids. CDR1 is MGHDK, CDR2 SYGVNS, per germline. This chain's CDR3 is CASRGAGEKLFF. The CDR3 nucleotides are TGTGCCAGCCGGGGGGCGGGTGAAAAACTGTTTTTT.

This chain links TRBV19 with TRBJ2-7, with TRBD2 identical over 7 bases. With V trimmed by 4 bases and J by 0 bases, 9 bases remained unmatched. CDR1 is LNHDA and CDR2 is SQIVND in the germline V gene (reference sequence). The CDR3 runs to 16 residues. CDR3 DNA: TGTGCCAGTAGTACCCAGCGGGATTGGAGCTCCTACGAGCAGTACTTC. This codes for CASSTQRDWSSYEQYF. Supplemented by reference TRBV19 and TRBJ2-7, the full variable domain reads DGGITQSPKYLFRKEGQNVTLSCEQNLNHDAMYWYRQDPGQGLRLIYYSQIVNDFQKGDIAEGYSVSREKKESFPLTVTSAQKNPTAFYLCASSTQRDWSSYEQYFGPGTRLTVT.

This chain links TRBV3-1 (or the pseudogene TRBV3-2) with TRBJ2-7, with TRBD2 matching over 8 bases. The V gene's germline CDR1 is LGHDT and CDR2 YNNKEL (reference sequence). The CDR3 runs to 14 residues. The ends lost 8 bases at V and 3 bases at J; junction bases unmatched: 9. The CDR3 nucleotides are TGTGCCAGCCGTTTCGGGGGGGCCGACTACGAGCAGTACTTC. Translated, it gives CASRFGGADYEQYF.